The present T cell receptor beta chain was sequenced within a study of breast tumors, draining lymph nodes, adjacent tissues. Study-level points and caveats: Tumor repertoires ranked between lymph nodes and nontumor tissue in diversity, with V and J gene preferences. The lymph node origin of tumor T cells was framed as consistent with a hypothesis, not demonstrated.

TCRdb processed the multiplex PCR reads anew with MiXCR; each CDR3 protein has one entry. The sample has under 300,000 distinct CDR3 sequences, under 40% seen once. Samples came from axillary lymph nodes draining the breast cancer. CDR3 length: 18 amino acids. CDR1 is KGHDR and CDR2 is SFDVKD in the germline V gene. V gave up 1 base and J gave up 0 bases, with 17 bases separating them. On this clonotype: What it binds is not known.

The clonotype was recovered from a female donor with breast cancer. Some clones in this sample may be carry-over from other donors' samples. The rearrangement uses TRBV24-1 and TRBJ1-1; weak D call: TRBD1 (5 bases). The sequenced sample was axillary lymph node tissue. The CDR3 here is CATSDLGPGIPLNTEAFF. In nucleotides, the CDR3 is TGTGCCACCAGTGATTTAGGGCCAGGGATTCCTCTGAACACTGAAGCTTTCTTT.